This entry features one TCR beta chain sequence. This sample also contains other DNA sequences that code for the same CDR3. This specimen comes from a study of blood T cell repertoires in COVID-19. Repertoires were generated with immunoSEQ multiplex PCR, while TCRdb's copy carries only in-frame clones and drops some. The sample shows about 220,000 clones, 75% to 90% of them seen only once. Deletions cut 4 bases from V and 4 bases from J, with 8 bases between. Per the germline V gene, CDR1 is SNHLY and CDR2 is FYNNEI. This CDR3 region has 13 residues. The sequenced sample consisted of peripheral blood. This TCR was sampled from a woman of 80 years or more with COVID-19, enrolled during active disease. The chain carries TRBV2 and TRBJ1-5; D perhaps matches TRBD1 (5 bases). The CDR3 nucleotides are TGTGCCAGCAGTGGACAGATAAATCAGCCCCAGCATTTT. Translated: CASSGQINQPQHF.